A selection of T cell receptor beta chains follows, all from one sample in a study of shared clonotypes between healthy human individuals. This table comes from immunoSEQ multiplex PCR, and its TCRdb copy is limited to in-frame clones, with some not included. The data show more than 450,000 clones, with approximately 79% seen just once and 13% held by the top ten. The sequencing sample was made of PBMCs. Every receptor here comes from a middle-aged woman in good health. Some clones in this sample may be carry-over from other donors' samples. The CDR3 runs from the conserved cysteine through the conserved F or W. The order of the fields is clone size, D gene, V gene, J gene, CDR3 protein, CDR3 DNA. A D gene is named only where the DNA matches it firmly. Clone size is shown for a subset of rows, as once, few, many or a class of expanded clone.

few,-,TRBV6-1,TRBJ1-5,CASSEDQPQHF,TGTGCCAGCAGTGAAGATCAGCCCCAGCATTTT
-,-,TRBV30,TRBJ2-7,CAWRRTGAGAYEQYF,TGTGCCTGGAGGCGCACGGGCGCTGGGGCCTACGAGCAGTACTTC
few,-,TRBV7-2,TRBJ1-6,CARSTGSPLHF,TGTGCCAGGTCGACAGGTTCACCCCTCCACTTT
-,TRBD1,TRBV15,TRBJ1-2,CATSRSGTATYGYTF,TGTGCCACCAGCAGGAGTGGGACAGCGACCTATGGCTACACCTTC
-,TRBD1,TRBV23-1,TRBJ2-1,CASSQYRGMYNEQFF,TGCGCCAGCAGTCAATACAGGGGTATGTACAATGAGCAGTTCTTC
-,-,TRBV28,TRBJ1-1,CASSRVWGAKTEAFF,TGTGCCAGCAGTAGGGTCTGGGGGGCTAAGACTGAAGCTTTCTTT
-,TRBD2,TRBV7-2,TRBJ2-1,CASSSTSARADGEQFF,TGTGCCAGCAGCTCGACTAGCGCCAGAGCGGACGGTGAGCAGTTCTTC
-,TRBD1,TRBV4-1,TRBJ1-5,CASSWTGGDQPQHF,TGCGCCAGCAGCTGGACAGGGGGCGATCAGCCCCAGCATTTT
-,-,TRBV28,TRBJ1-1,CASSLRGAWGTEAFF,TGTGCCAGCAGTTTGCGGGGGGCCTGGGGGACTGAAGCTTTCTTT
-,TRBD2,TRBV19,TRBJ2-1,CASSIARTRVQNEQFF,TGTGCCAGTAGTATAGCTCGGACTAGGGTTCAGAATGAGCAGTTCTTC
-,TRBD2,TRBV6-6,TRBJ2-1,CASRPRTRYNEQFF,TGTGCCAGCAGACCCAGGACTAGGTACAATGAGCAGTTCTTC
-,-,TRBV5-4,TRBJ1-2,CASSPLRGLNGYTF,TGTGCCAGCAGCCCGCTCCGGGGGCTGAATGGCTACACCTTC
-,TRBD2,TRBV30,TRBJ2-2,CAWRQRLAGRTGELFF,TGTGCCTGGAGGCAAAGACTAGCGGGACGGACCGGGGAGCTGTTTTTT
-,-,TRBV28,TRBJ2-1,CASSPPSRDWSSYNEQFF,TGTGCCAGCAGTCCCCCCTCCAGGGATTGGAGCTCCTACAATGAGCAGTTCTTC
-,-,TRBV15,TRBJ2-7,CATSTELRSGEQYF,TGTGCCACCAGCACTGAACTCCGATCGGGCGAGCAGTACTTC
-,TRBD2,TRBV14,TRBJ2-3,CASSQDYSGRGTDTQYF,TGTGCCAGCAGCCAAGATTACAGCGGGAGAGGAACAGATACGCAGTATTTT
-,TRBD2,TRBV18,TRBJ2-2,CASSPLLAGVTGELFF,TGTGCCAGCTCACCACTTCTAGCGGGTGTCACCGGGGAGCTGTTTTTT
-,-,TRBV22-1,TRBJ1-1,CPGSAPHEAMNTEAFF,TGTCCTGGGAGCGCACCCCACGAAGCCATGAACACTGAAGCTTTCTTT
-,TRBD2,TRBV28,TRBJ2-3,CASSLGLAGDSDTQYF,TGTGCCAGCAGCCTCGGACTAGCGGGAGACTCAGATACGCAGTATTTT
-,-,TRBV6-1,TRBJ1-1,CASSPVRSLEAFF,TGTGCCAGCTCTCCAGTTCGTTCCCTTGAAGCTTTCTTT
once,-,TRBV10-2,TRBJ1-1,CASSYRVVTEAFF,TGCGCCAGCAGTTACAGGGTAGTCACTGAAGCTTTCTTT
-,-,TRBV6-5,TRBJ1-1,CASSYSIHPEAEAFF,TGTGCCAGCAGTTACTCGATACACCCAGAAGCTGAAGCTTTCTTT
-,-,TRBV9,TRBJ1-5,CASSPGALSNQPQHF,TGTGCCAGCAGTCCGGGGGCTCTCAGCAATCAGCCCCAGCATTTT
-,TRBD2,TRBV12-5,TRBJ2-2,CASGRGLAGFTGELFF,TGTGCTAGTGGCCGGGGACTAGCGGGATTCACCGGGGAGCTGTTTTTT
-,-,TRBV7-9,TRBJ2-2,CASSFGWETGELFF,TGTGCCAGCAGCTTTGGGTGGGAGACCGGGGAGCTGTTTTTT
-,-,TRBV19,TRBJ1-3,CASSSLRGRGNTIYF,TGTGCCAGTAGTTCCCTCCGGGGGCGTGGAAACACCATATATTTT
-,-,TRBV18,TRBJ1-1,CASSPPENTEAFF,TGTGCCAGCTCACCACCCGAGAACACTGAAGCTTTCTTT
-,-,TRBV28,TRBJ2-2,CASSLVFAGLNTGELFF,TGTGCCAGCAGTTTAGTTTTCGCGGGACTGAACACCGGGGAGCTGTTTTTT
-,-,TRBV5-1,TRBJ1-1,CASSLDVQVEAFF,TGCGCCAGCAGCTTGGATGTCCAGGTTGAAGCTTTCTTT
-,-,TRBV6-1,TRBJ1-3,CASIVGPAPGNTIYF,TGTGCCAGCATAGTGGGTCCCGCACCAGGCAACACCATATATTTT
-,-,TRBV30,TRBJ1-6,CAWSLGDDSPLHF,TGTGCCTGGAGTTTGGGGGATGATTCACCCCTCCACTTT
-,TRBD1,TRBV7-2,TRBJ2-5,CASSRQGVLETQYF,TGTGCCAGCAGCAGACAGGGGGTATTAGAGACCCAGTACTTC
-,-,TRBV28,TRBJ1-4,CASREGGRRNEKLFF,TGTGCCAGCAGGGAAGGGGGGCGTCGTAATGAAAAACTGTTTTTT
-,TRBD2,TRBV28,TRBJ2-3,CASRGAGGGTDTQYF,TGTGCCAGCAGGGGAGCGGGAGGTGGCACAGATACGCAGTATTTT
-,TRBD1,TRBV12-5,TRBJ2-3,CASGLQQGSSTDTQYF,TGTGCTAGTGGCCTGCAACAGGGGTCAAGCACAGATACGCAGTATTTT
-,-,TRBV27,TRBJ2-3,CASTRGSETTDTQYF,TGTGCCAGCACGAGGGGATCTGAAACCACAGATACGCAGTATTTT
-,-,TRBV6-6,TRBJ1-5,CASSLGAVGNQPQHF,TGTGCCAGCAGTTTGGGAGCTGTTGGCAATCAGCCCCAGCATTTT
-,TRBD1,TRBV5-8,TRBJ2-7,CASSSSGGVSYEQYF,TGTGCCAGCAGCTCATCAGGGGGTGTCTCCTACGAGCAGTACTTC
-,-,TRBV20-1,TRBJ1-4,CSAAMREKLFF,TGCAGTGCTGCTATGCGGGAAAAACTGTTTTTT
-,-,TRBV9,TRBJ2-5,CASSARGVKTQYF,TGTGCCAGCAGCGCCAGGGGGGTGAAGACCCAGTACTTC
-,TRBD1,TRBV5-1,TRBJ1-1,CASSGSQGMNTEAFF,TGCGCCAGCAGCGGGTCACAGGGGATGAACACTGAAGCTTTCTTT
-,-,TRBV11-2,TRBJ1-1,CASSLRGNTEAFF,TGTGCCAGCAGCTTACGAGGGAACACTGAAGCTTTCTTT
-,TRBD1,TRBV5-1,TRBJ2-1,CASSSLPGQGDEQFF,TGCGCCAGCAGCTCCTTACCGGGACAGGGGGATGAGCAGTTCTTC
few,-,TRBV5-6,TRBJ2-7,CASSSLYEQYF,TGTGCCAGCAGCTCGTTATACGAGCAGTACTTC
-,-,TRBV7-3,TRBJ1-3,CASSKRNLHSGNTIYF,TGTGCCAGCAGCAAAAGGAACTTACACTCTGGAAACACCATATATTTT
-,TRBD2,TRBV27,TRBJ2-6,CASSLGPPLADSGANVLTF,TGTGCCAGCAGCTTGGGGCCGCCTCTAGCGGACTCTGGGGCCAACGTCCTGACTTTC
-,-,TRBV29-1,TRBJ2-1,CSVVPGGVTYNEQFF,TGCAGCGTTGTCCCCGGCGGGGTTACCTACAATGAGCAGTTCTTC
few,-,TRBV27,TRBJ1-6,CASSDRRGNSPLHF,TGTGCCAGCAGCGATAGACGGGGGAATTCACCCCTCCACTTT
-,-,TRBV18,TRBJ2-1,CASSLELHNGQFF,TGTGCCAGCTCACTGGAGCTACACAATGGGCAGTTCTTC
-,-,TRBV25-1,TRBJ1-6,CASSAGNSPLHF,TGTGCCAGCAGTGCAGGGAATTCACCCCTCCACTTT
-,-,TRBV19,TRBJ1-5,CASSFRDQPQHF,TGTGCCAGTAGCTTCCGAGATCAGCCCCAGCATTTT
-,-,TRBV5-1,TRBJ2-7,CASRRTGSGYEQYF,TGCGCCAGCAGGAGAACAGGGTCGGGGTACGAGCAGTACTTC
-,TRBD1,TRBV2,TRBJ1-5,CASSEAGTGYQPQHF,TGTGCCAGCAGTGAAGCGGGGACAGGCTATCAGCCCCAGCATTTT